The 30 T cell receptor beta chains listed next were all sequenced from one sample in a study of post-analysis software for immune sequencing data. Points from the study as a whole: TRBV segments more frequent in patients than in controls numbered several and included TRBV5-6, TRBV5-1 and TRBV20-1.

Researchers reported that TCR beta cDNA libraries carried unique molecular identifiers. TCRdb recomputed calls from the PCR reads with MiXCR, one row per CDR3 protein. The sample includes roughly 580,000 distinct CDR3 sequences, about 44% of them seen just once. Their antigen targets remain unknown. The specimen was blood. Source of these receptors: a girl between 5 and 17 years old with multiple sclerosis.

The CDR3 region is CASSFVHSRINTEAFF. The CDR3 nucleotides are TGCGCCAGCAGCTTCGTCCACAGCCGGATTAACACTGAAGCTTTCTTT. The chain joins TRBV5-1 to TRBJ1-1; D call uncertain. The CDR3 contains 16 residues. Germline CDR1 and CDR2: SGHRS and YFSETQ. Trimming cost V 2 bases and J 2 bases, with 16 bases left between them.

This clonotype has more than one count but fewer than ten. This chain uses TRBV12-3 or TRBV12-4 with TRBJ2-1; TRBD2 matches at 8 bases. This CDR3 has 14 residues. J lost 8 bases, V lost 2 bases, and 5 bases had no gene match. In DNA, the CDR3 is TGTGCCAGCAGTTTAAGCGGGGGTTTCGATGAGCAGTTCTTC. Encoded protein: CASSLSGGFDEQFF.

This chain links TRBV7-9 with TRBJ2-7, with D tentatively TRBD1 or TRBD2 (5 bases each). Germline CDR1 is SEHNR and CDR2 is FQNEAQ (reference sequence). The CDR3 has 16 amino acids. V was pared by 3 bases and J by 1 base, with 16 bases between. The DNA of the CDR3 is TGTGCCAGCAGCTTTACTAGGGGCCAAACGTCCTACGAGCAGTACTTC. The encoded protein is CASSFTRGQTSYEQYF.

This clonotype has more than one count but fewer than ten. The J gene is TRBJ1-2, the V gene TRBV12-3 or TRBV12-4, with 7 bases identical to TRBD1. V lost 5 bases, J lost 4 bases, and 7 bases stayed unmatched. The CDR3 is 14 amino acids. This CDR3 reads CASSRETGPYGYTF. The CDR3 bases are TGTGCCAGCAGTCGTGAGACAGGGCCCTATGGCTACACCTTC.

The chain couples TRBV7-9 to TRBJ2-3; D is uncertain. The V gene lost 5 bases and the J gene lost 4 bases, with 4 bases spanning the gap. The CDR3 is 11 residues long. Germline V gene data show CDR1 as SEHNR and CDR2 as FQNEAQ (reference sequence). The CDR3 region has the DNA TGTGCCAGCAGCATGCCAGATACGCAGTATTTT. Amino acids: CASSMPDTQYF.

The chain joins TRBV5-1 to TRBJ2-5; TRBD2 matches at 7 bases. CDR1 and CDR2 (germline): SGHRS, YFSETQ. Trimming removed 4 bases from V and 0 bases from J; junction bases left unmatched: 3. This CDR3 contains 14 residues. Written as DNA, the CDR3 is TGCGCCAGCAGCGCCGGGGGGTACCAAGAGACCCAGTACTTC. Translated, it gives CASSAGGYQETQYF. The full variable domain, with the rest looked up from reference TRBV5-1 and TRBJ2-5, is KAGVTQTPRYLIKTRGQQVTLSCSPISGHRSVSWYQQTPGQGLQFLFEYFSETQRNKGNFPGRFSGRQFSNSRSEMNVSTLELGDSALYLCASSAGGYQETQYFGPGTRLLVL.

The CDR3 DNA sequence: TGTGCCAGCACCTTCCCCGGGGGGGCCTACGAGCAGTACTTC. Its translation is CASTFPGGAYEQYF. The chain has TRBV5-6 and TRBJ2-7; TRBD2 matches at 8 bases. The V gene's germline CDR1 is SGHDT and CDR2 YYEEEE. Trimming cost V 6 bases and J 2 bases; bases outside gene matches: 7. The CDR3 is 14 amino acids.

The rearrangement links TRBV29-1 to TRBJ2-1; D perhaps matches TRBD1 (6 bases). Germline CDR1 is SQVTM and CDR2 is ANQGSEA. V lost 5 bases and J lost 6, with 8 bases in between. CDR3 length equals 11 residues. The CDR3 nucleotides read TGCAGCGTTTTCAGGGGCAATGAGCAGTTCTTC. This sequence encodes CSVFRGNEQFF.

The chain employs TRBV5-1 and TRBJ2-7, with D unclear. The CDR3 covers 17 residues. Germline CDR1 reads SGHRS; CDR2 reads YFSETQ. Trimming cost V 1 base and J 1 base, with 18 bases left between them. CDR3 bases: TGCGCCAGCAGCTTGTCCGGAATACGATCGGCTTCCTACGAGCAGTACTTC. Amino acids: CASSLSGIRSASYEQYF.

The chain joins TRBV4-1 to TRBJ1-5; 9 bases line up with TRBD1. V was pared by 0 bases and J by 2 bases, with 5 bases of the junction left unmatched. The CDR3 consists of 17 residues. Per the germline V gene, CDR1 is MGHRA and CDR2 is YSYEKL. The CDR3, as DNA: TGCGCCAGCAGCCAAGATTCCGGGACAGGGCGCAATCAGCCCCAGCATTTT. Protein product: CASSQDSGTGRNQPQHF.

The chain employs TRBV5-5 and TRBJ2-6; D remains ambiguous. Trimming stripped 0 bases from V and 4 bases from J, with 8 bases between. The germline gives CDR1 SGHKS, CDR2 YYEKEE (reference sequence). The CDR3 sequence is 15 residues long. The CDR3 loop reads CASSLEAHGANVLTF. Here the CDR3 DNA reads TGTGCCAGCAGCTTGGAGGCCCACGGGGCCAACGTCCTGACTTTC.

This clonotype has more than one count but fewer than ten. This sequence may be a read error, since a much larger clone differs from it by one base. V gene TRBV9 combines with J gene TRBJ2-1; D gene uncertain. The CDR3 extends over 12 amino acids. Trimming left V 2 bases short and J 0 bases short, with 0 bases between. Per the germline V gene, CDR1 is SGDLS and CDR2 is YYNGEE. CDR3 nucleotide sequence: TGTGCCAGCAGCGTCTCCTACAATGAGCAGTTCTTC. Encoded protein: CASSVSYNEQFF. Together with reference TRBV9 and TRBJ2-1, the CDR3 gives the full variable domain: DSGVTQTPKHLITATGQRVTLRCSPRSGDLSVYWYQQSLDQGLQFLIQYYNGEERAKGNILERFSAQQFPDLHSELNLSSLELGDSALYFCASSVSYNEQFFGPGTRLTVL.

This clonotype was picked up one time. The rearrangement uses TRBV7-3 and TRBJ2-3; maybe TRBD1 (6 bases). The CDR3 covers 15 residues. The germline V and J ends were trimmed by 9 bases and 4 bases, with 20 bases remaining between them. The germline CDR1 and CDR2 sequences are SGHTA and FQGTGA. The DNA of the CDR3 is TGTGCCAGGCCCGTCCAGGGGCCCCGGCCAGATACGCAGTATTTT. It encodes CARPVQGPRPDTQYF.

Ten or more counts support this clonotype. The chain couples TRBV29-1 to TRBJ1-1; D is possibly TRBD1 (5 bases). Trimming pared 7 bases from V and 1 base from J, leaving 16 bases between. CDR1 and CDR2 (germline): SQVTM, ANQGSEA. The CDR3 consists of 14 residues. This chain's CDR3 is CSAGLGGRNTEAFF. For the CDR3, the DNA is TGCAGCGCCGGACTTGGGGGGAGGAACACTGAAGCTTTCTTT.

This clonotype was detected only a few times. The chain is built from TRBV20-1 and TRBJ2-3; D might be TRBD1 (6 bases). V lost 5 bases, J lost 5 bases, and 14 bases lay in between. CDR1 and CDR2 (germline): DFQATT, SNEGSKA (reference sequence). This CDR3 is 13 amino acids long. CDR3 loop: CSADQDRKDTQYF. The DNA of the CDR3 is TGCAGTGCTGACCAGGACAGAAAAGATACGCAGTATTTT.

This sequence joins TRBV7-2 and TRBJ1-5; no firm D call. Germline-derived CDR1 and CDR2 are SGHTA and FQGNSA. V dropped 3 bases and J dropped 2 bases, with 14 bases sitting between them. There are 16 residues in the CDR3. Here the CDR3 DNA reads TGTGCCAGCAGCTTGGTTACGGCAAGGGGCAATCAGCCCCAGCATTTT. Its protein is CASSLVTARGNQPQHF.

The chain recombines TRBV5-6 with TRBJ1-1; the match to TRBD1 covers 7 bases. This CDR3 has 19 residues. Germline assignment: CDR1 SGHDT and CDR2 YYEEEE. The V segment lost 3 bases and the J segment 1 base; nucleotides outside the gene matches: 18. CDR3: CASSSSPGDSQKRNTEAFF. The CDR3 coding sequence is TGTGCCAGCAGCTCCTCACCCGGGGACAGCCAGAAAAGGAACACTGAAGCTTTCTTT.

This rearrangement joins TRBV5-1 to TRBJ2-5; D is possibly TRBD1 or TRBD2 (5 bases each). This CDR3 contains 14 residues. Trimming removed 0 bases from V and 5 bases from J, with 11 bases in between. CDR1 is SGHRS and CDR2 is YFSETQ in the germline V gene. The CDR3 DNA reads as TGCGCCAGCAGCTTGGAGGTGGGACGGGAGACCCAGTACTTC. Protein product: CASSLEVGRETQYF.

This rearrangement joins TRBV12-3 or TRBV12-4 to TRBJ1-2, with D uncertain. The CDR3 extends over 16 amino acids. V was clipped by 4 bases and J by 2 bases, with 17 bases between them. The CDR3 nucleotides read TGTGCCAGCAGTTCGGACGGAGGCCGGATGAACTATGGCTACACCTTC. Translating gives CASSSDGGRMNYGYTF.

The J gene is TRBJ2-7, the V gene TRBV12-3 or TRBV12-4; the D gene could be TRBD1 or TRBD2 (5 bases each). The CDR3 is 14 residues long. The V end was cut by 4 bases, the J end by 3 bases, with 13 bases between. The CDR3 sequence: CASSSAGTIYEQYF. CDR3 nucleotides: TGTGCCAGCAGTTCTGCTGGGACCATCTACGAGCAGTACTTC.

The CDR3 nucleotides are TGTGCCAGCAGTCAGGGGACAGCTTATAACTATGGCTACACCTTC. It specifies CASSQGTAYNYGYTF. The rearrangement links TRBV13 to TRBJ1-2, with 7 bases that match TRBD1. The CDR3 has 15 residues. Losses at the gene ends were 6 bases for V and 1 base for J; bases not matched to a gene: 8. Germline V CDR1 and CDR2: PRHDT, FYEKMQ (reference sequence).

The CDR3 here is CASSFQGGTPKADTQYF. The CDR3 DNA follows: TGCGCCAGCAGCTTTCAGGGGGGAACTCCAAAGGCGGATACGCAGTATTTT. The V and J genes are TRBV5-1 and TRBJ2-3; TRBD1 might be the D (7 bases). The length of the CDR3 is 17 residues. V shed 2 bases and J shed 6 bases, with 22 bases lying between them. Germline CDR1 and CDR2: SGHRS and YFSETQ.

The chain joins TRBV6-6 to TRBJ1-1, with TRBD1 matching over 8 bases. This CDR3 has 13 amino acids. Germline values: CDR1 MNHNY, CDR2 SVGAGI (reference sequence). V was clipped by 1 base and J by 11 bases; unmatched bases: 6. The CDR3 sequence: CASSYFGTGGAFF. In nucleotides, the CDR3 is TGTGCCAGCAGTTACTTCGGGACAGGTGGGGCTTTCTTT.

The chain combines TRBV12-3 or TRBV12-4 with TRBJ2-5; 9 bases line up with TRBD2. V shed 3 bases and J 4 bases; nucleotides not matched to a gene: 6. CDR3 length: 15 amino acids. The CDR3: CASSFGGRAGETQYF. DNA of the CDR3: TGTGCCAGCAGTTTCGGCGGGAGGGCCGGAGAGACCCAGTACTTC.

This clonotype was observed a few times. J is TRBJ2-7 and V is TRBV6-5; D is unclear. V was pared by 0 bases and J by 0 bases, with 12 bases between. The CDR3 contains 16 residues. Germline V lookup: CDR1 MNHEY, CDR2 SVGAGI. CDR3 DNA sequence: TGTGCCAGCAGTTACTCCACCATCTCGTCCTCCTACGAGCAGTACTTC. Its protein is CASSYSTISSSYEQYF.

There are a few counts of this clonotype. V and J are TRBV4-1 and TRBJ2-7, with D possibly TRBD1 on 6 matching bases. The CDR3 extends over 14 amino acids. Germline V gives CDR1 MGHRA, CDR2 YSYEKL. V lost 4 bases and J lost 0, with 10 bases in between. CDR3 region: CASSRDIFSYEQYF. The CDR3 DNA reads TGCGCCAGCAGCCGGGACATCTTCTCCTACGAGCAGTACTTC.

This clonotype appeared a few times. Possible read error: a much larger clone is one base away. This chain uses TRBV10-3 with TRBJ1-1, with 8 nucleotides matching TRBD1. Trimming removed 8 bases from V and 1 base from J; junction bases left unmatched: 3. This CDR3 spans 13 amino acids. Germline V gives CDR1 ENHRY, CDR2 SYGVKD. The CDR3 here is CAIVDRANTEAFF. In DNA form, the CDR3 reads TGTGCCATCGTGGACAGGGCGAACACTGAAGCTTTCTTT.

This clonotype is a singleton in its sample. The CDR3 loop is CASSPSTGPVTNEKLFF. For the CDR3, the DNA is TGCGCCAGCAGCCCATCGACAGGACCCGTAACTAATGAAAAACTGTTTTTT. The chain combines TRBV5-1 with TRBJ1-4; perhaps TRBD1 as D (6 bases). V was trimmed by 4 bases and J by 1 base, leaving 17 bases between them. The CDR3 loop spans 17 amino acids. Per the germline V gene, CDR1 is SGHRS and CDR2 is YFSETQ.

The chain links TRBV24-1 to TRBJ2-3; D is undetermined. V was clipped by 3 bases and J by 1 base, with 7 bases between them. Germline CDR1 reads KGHDR; CDR2 reads SFDVKD. The length of the CDR3 is 14 residues. CDR3 in DNA: TGTGCCACCAGTGATGGCGACGGCACAGATACGCAGTATTTT. Translating gives CATSDGDGTDTQYF.

In its sample, this clonotype was seen once. V usage is TRBV9 and J usage is TRBJ2-5, with 12 bases matching TRBD1. The last part of the DNA fits TRBJ2-7 better; the J call may be wrong. The CDR3 extends over 15 amino acids. Germline values: CDR1 SGDLS, CDR2 YYNGEE. CDR3 nucleotides: TGTGCCAGCAGCGTAGAGGGACAGGGGGCTTCCGAGCAGTACTTC. This sequence encodes CASSVEGQGASEQYF.